These 6 T cell receptor beta chains were all obtained from the same sample, sequenced in a study of CD4 T cells in relation to SARS-CoV-2 and coronaviruses. Sequencing was performed with immunoSEQ multiplex PCR; in TCRdb, only in-frame clones are kept and a portion is missing. The data hold 68,000 or so clones, with 85% to 95% observed a single time. Before the COVID-19 pandemic, during about 2011-2019, CD4+ T cells were taken from unexposed donors. Sequencing was carried out using naive CD4+ T cells from PBMCs. Subset given: naive CD4+ T cells isolated by negative enrichment. These receptors were obtained from a human donor in good health.

The chain combines TRBV28 with TRBJ1-2, with no clear D. CDR3 length equals 13 residues. V dropped 9 bases and J dropped 2 bases, with 13 bases sitting between them. The germline CDR1 and CDR2 sequences are MDHEN and SYDVKM. CDR3 protein: CASGMGSNYGYTF. The CDR3 region has the DNA TGTGCCAGTGGCATGGGGTCCAACTATGGCTACACCTTC.

This clone has just a few counts. The chain links TRBV2 to TRBJ1-1; the match to TRBD1 covers 8 bases. CDR1 is SNHLY and CDR2 is FYNNEI in the germline V gene. V gave up 6 bases and J gave up 4 bases; unmatched junction bases: 4. CDR3 length: 13 residues. The CDR3 here is CASRGTGGTEAFF. The CDR3 bases are TGTGCCAGCAGGGGGACAGGCGGCACTGAAGCTTTCTTT.

V usage is TRBV25-1 and J usage is TRBJ2-7; 9 bases align to TRBD1. CDR3 size: 13 residues. V was clipped by 8 bases and J by 0 bases; unmatched bases: 2. In germline, CDR1 is MGHDK, CDR2 SYGVNS. CDR3 nucleotides: TGTGCCAGCGGACAGGGGCACTCCTACGAGCAGTACTTC. This translates into CASGQGHSYEQYF.

As DNA, the CDR3 is TGTGCCAGCAGCTTAGTTAGTGGAAAAAACGTCGCAGATACGCAGTATTTT. Translating gives CASSLVSGKNVADTQYF. This chain links TRBV11-2 with TRBJ2-3; no reliable D call. This CDR3 has 17 amino acids. Looked up from germline, CDR1 is SGHAT and CDR2 is FQNNGV. V shed 1 base and J shed 4 bases, with 18 bases lying between them.

The V gene is TRBV3-1 (or the pseudogene TRBV3-2), the J gene TRBJ2-1, with TRBD2 matching over 11 bases. Trimming took 4 bases from V and 4 from J; bases not matched to a gene: 9. The CDR3 runs 17 residues. CDR1 and CDR2 (germline): LGHDT, YNNKEL (reference sequence). The CDR3 DNA follows: TGTGCCAGCAGCCTACGGACTAGCGGGCCTCCTTACAATGAGCAGTTCTTC. Its translation: CASSLRTSGPPYNEQFF.

V gene TRBV5-5 combines with J gene TRBJ2-3; tentative D call: TRBD2 (5 bases). V was cut by 3 bases and J by 6 bases, with 14 bases left in between. Germline V lookup: CDR1 SGHKS, CDR2 YYEKEE (reference sequence). This CDR3 contains 14 residues. The CDR3, as DNA: TGTGCCAGCAGCTCCCCTAGCACCCTGGATACGCAGTATTTT. Translating gives CASSSPSTLDTQYF.